The 10 T cell receptor beta chains reported below all come from one sample, sequenced in a study of T cell responses to AZD1222 COVID-19 vaccine. Generated by immunoSEQ multiplex PCR, the TCRdb table keeps only in-frame clones and is missing some. The sample carries 100,000 or so clones, approximately 89% recorded once. Sequencing used peripheral blood, obtained 28 days after the second AZD1222 dose. These receptors were taken from an adult who received the AZD1222 COVID-19 vaccine.

The chain recombines TRBV12-3 or TRBV12-4 with TRBJ2-1; D ambiguous. This CDR3 is 12 amino acids long. V shed 3 bases and J shed 8 bases, with 8 bases lying between them. CDR3 sequence (DNA): TGTGCCAGCAGTTTCTTGCAGGATGAGCAGTTCTTC. Protein: CASSFLQDEQFF.

This rearrangement joins TRBV7-2 to TRBJ1-5, with D tentatively TRBD1 (5 bases). The CDR3 spans 15 residues. The germline CDR1 and CDR2 sequences are SGHTA and FQGNSA. V shed 5 bases and J shed 7 bases, with 18 bases lying between them. This CDR3 reads CASSPGPGATQPQHF. CDR3 DNA: TGTGCCAGCAGCCCCGGTCCCGGGGCAACCCAGCCCCAGCATTTT. The full variable domain, its missing parts supplied by reference TRBV7-2 and TRBJ1-5, is GAGVSQSPSNKVTEKGKDVELRCDPISGHTALYWYRQSLGQGLEFLIYFQGNSAPDKSGLPSDRFSAERTGGSVSTLTIQRTQQEDSAVYLCASSPGPGATQPQHFGDGTRLSIL.

The rearrangement joins TRBV2 to TRBJ2-7; TRBD2 matches at 10 bases. Germline V gene sequence: CDR1 SNHLY, CDR2 FYNNEI. This CDR3 has 14 residues. The V and J ends lost 2 bases and 3 bases, in that order; junction bases with no gene match: 1. This CDR3 reads CASSETSGNYEQYF. The CDR3 DNA sequence: TGTGCCAGCAGTGAAACTAGCGGGAACTACGAGCAGTACTTC.

This sequence joins TRBV4-3 and TRBJ1-2; possible D gene TRBD1, 6 bases. V shed 4 bases and J shed 8 bases, with 20 bases lying between them. From germline, CDR1 is LGHNA and CDR2 YSLEER. The CDR3 runs 15 residues. The CDR3 region has the DNA TGCGCCAGCAGCCGCTCGTTAGGTACAGGGTTCGGCTACACCTTC. Protein sequence: CASSRSLGTGFGYTF.

The rearrangement uses TRBV5-1 and TRBJ2-3; 8 bases agree with TRBD1. Germline trimming cut 4 bases from V and 8 bases from J; bases unmatched to any gene: 9. This CDR3 has 14 amino acids. CDR1 is SGHRS, CDR2 YFSETQ, per germline. CDR3 sequence reads: CASSPGGEGGTQYF. The CDR3 region has the DNA TGCGCCAGCAGCCCAGGGGGCGAGGGTGGTACGCAGTATTTT.

The chain combines TRBV6-5 with TRBJ1-1; possible D gene TRBD1, 5 bases. Germline V gene data show CDR1 as MNHEY and CDR2 as SVGAGI. Deletions cut 2 bases from V and 7 bases from J, with 20 bases between. The CDR3 consists of 16 residues. The CDR3 region has the DNA TGTGCCAGCAGTTACAGGCCAATTACTAAGAGGGGTGAAGCTTTCTTT. It encodes CASSYRPITKRGEAFF.

This rearrangement joins TRBV5-1 to TRBJ2-1, with D unresolved. The CDR3 totals 11 residues. V was pared by 1 base and J by 12 bases, with 8 bases between. Germline V CDR1 and CDR2: SGHRS, YFSETQ. The chain's CDR3 is CASSLPPGQFF. The CDR3 coding sequence is TGCGCCAGCAGCTTGCCCCCAGGGCAGTTCTTC.

The chain is built from TRBV6-6 and TRBJ2-5; no clear D. Germline assignment: CDR1 MNHNY and CDR2 SVGAGI (reference sequence). V lost 0 bases, J lost 10 bases, and 12 bases lay in between. This CDR3 has 13 residues. CDR3: CASSYSGPTDQYF. DNA of the CDR3: TGTGCCAGCAGTTACTCGGGTCCAACTGACCAGTACTTC.

J is TRBJ2-1 and V is TRBV7-9; 12 bases fit TRBD2. V lost 2 bases, J lost 0 bases, and 5 bases stayed unmatched. This CDR3 contains 18 residues. The germline gives CDR1 SEHNR, CDR2 FQNEAQ (reference sequence). The CDR3 protein is CASSLPSGGAVSYNEQFF. In nucleotides, the CDR3 is TGTGCCAGCAGCTTACCTAGCGGGGGGGCGGTCTCCTACAATGAGCAGTTCTTC.

Here the CDR3 reads CASSSGQVSYNEQFF. As DNA, the CDR3 is TGTGCCAGCAGTTCCGGACAGGTCTCCTACAATGAGCAGTTCTTC. The chain has TRBV28 and TRBJ2-1, with 7 bases fitting TRBD1. CDR1 is MDHEN, CDR2 SYDVKM, per germline. This CDR3 is built from 15 residues. The V gene end was trimmed by 4 bases and the J gene end by 0 bases; junction bases not matched to a gene: 3.